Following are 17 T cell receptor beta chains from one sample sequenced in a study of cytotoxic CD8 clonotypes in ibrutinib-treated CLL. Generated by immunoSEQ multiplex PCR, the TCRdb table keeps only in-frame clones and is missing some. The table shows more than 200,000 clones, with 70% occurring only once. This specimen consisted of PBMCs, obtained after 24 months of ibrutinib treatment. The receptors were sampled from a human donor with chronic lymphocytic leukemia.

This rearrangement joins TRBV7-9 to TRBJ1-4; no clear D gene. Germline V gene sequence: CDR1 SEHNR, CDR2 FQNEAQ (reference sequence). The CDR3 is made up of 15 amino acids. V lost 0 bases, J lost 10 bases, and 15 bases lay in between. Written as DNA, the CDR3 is TGTGCCAGCAGCTTAGCGCGCGGGGTCAGTGGAAAACTGTTTTTT. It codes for CASSLARGVSGKLFF.

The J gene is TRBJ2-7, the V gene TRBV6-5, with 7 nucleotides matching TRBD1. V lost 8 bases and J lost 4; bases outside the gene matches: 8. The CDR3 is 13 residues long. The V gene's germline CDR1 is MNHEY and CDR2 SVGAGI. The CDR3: CASARDRAYEQYF. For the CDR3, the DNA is TGTGCCAGCGCCCGAGACAGGGCTTACGAGCAGTACTTC.

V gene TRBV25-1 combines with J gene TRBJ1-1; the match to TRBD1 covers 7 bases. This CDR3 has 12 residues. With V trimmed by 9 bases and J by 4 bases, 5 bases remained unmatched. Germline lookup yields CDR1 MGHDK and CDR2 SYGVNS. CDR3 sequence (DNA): TGTGCCAGTACATACAGGGGCACTGAAGCTTTCTTT. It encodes CASTYRGTEAFF.

As DNA, the CDR3 is TGTGCCAGTGGACGGGGGATTAACTATCAGCCCCAGCATTTT. Encoded protein: CASGRGINYQPQHF. This chain connects TRBV28 to TRBJ1-5; perhaps TRBD1 as D (5 bases). The CDR3 covers 14 residues. The V gene's germline CDR1 is MDHEN and CDR2 SYDVKM. V lost 9 bases and J 5 bases, leaving 17 bases between the germline ends.

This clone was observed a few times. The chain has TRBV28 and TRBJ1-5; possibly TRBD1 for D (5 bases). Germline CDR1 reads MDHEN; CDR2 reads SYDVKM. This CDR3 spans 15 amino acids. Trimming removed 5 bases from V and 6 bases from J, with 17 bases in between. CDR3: CASSVSGTKAQPQHF. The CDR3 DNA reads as TGTGCCAGCAGTGTTTCGGGGACCAAGGCTCAGCCCCAGCATTTT.

The CDR3 DNA reads as TGTGCCAGCAGCTCCCCTGGACAGGGGTTGTCCGGGGAGCTGTTTTTT. Protein product: CASSSPGQGLSGELFF. The chain joins TRBV7-9 to TRBJ2-2, with 9 positions matching TRBD1. Germline values: CDR1 SEHNR, CDR2 FQNEAQ (reference sequence). This CDR3 is 16 amino acids long. The V and J ends lost 4 bases and 6 bases, in that order; junction bases with no gene match: 9.

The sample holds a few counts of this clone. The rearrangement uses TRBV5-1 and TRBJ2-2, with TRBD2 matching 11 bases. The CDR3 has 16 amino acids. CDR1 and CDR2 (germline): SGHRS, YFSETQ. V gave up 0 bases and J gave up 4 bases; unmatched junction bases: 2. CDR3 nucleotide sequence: TGCGCCAGCAGCTTGGGGGGACTAGCGGTCACCGGGGAGCTGTTTTTT. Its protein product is CASSLGGLAVTGELFF.

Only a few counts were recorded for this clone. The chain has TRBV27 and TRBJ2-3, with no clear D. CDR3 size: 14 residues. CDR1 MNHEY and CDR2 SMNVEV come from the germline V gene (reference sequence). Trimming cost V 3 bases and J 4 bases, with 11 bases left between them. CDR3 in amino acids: CASSFRGGADTQYF. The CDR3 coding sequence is TGTGCCAGCAGTTTCCGTGGCGGCGCAGATACGCAGTATTTT.

Here the CDR3 DNA reads TGCAGTGCTAGATTTATTGGTGAGCAGTTCTTC. It yields the protein CSARFIGEQFF. V is TRBV20-1 and J is TRBJ2-1, with D hard to call. Between the trimmed V and J ends, which lost 2 bases and 9 bases, there was a span of 8 bases. CDR1 is DFQATT and CDR2 is SNEGSKA in the germline V gene (reference sequence). The CDR3 length is 11 residues.

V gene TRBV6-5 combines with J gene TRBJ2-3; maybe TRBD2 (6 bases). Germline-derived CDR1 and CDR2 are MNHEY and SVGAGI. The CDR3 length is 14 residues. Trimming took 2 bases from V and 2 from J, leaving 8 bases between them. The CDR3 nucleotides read TGTGCCAGCAGTTACGGGGGGTTCACAGATACGCAGTATTTT. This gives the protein CASSYGGFTDTQYF.

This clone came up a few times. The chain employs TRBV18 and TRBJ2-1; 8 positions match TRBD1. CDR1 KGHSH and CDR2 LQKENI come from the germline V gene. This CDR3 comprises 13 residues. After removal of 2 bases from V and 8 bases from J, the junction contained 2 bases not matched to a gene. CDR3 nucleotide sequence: TGTGCCAGCTCACCAGGACAGGGCGATGAGCAGTTCTTC. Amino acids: CASSPGQGDEQFF.

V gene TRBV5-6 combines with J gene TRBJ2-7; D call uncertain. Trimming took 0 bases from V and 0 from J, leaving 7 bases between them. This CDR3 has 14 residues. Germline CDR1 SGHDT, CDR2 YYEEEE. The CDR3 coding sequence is TGTGCCAGCAGCTTGGTGGGAATCTCCTACGAGCAGTACTTC. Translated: CASSLVGISYEQYF.

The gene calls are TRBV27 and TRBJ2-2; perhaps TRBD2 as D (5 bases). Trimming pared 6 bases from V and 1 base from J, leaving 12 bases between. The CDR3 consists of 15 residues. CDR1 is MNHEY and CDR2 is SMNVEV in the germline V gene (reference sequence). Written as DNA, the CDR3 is TGTGCCAGCAGCCTAAACGGACTGAACACCGGGGAGCTGTTTTTT. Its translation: CASSLNGLNTGELFF.

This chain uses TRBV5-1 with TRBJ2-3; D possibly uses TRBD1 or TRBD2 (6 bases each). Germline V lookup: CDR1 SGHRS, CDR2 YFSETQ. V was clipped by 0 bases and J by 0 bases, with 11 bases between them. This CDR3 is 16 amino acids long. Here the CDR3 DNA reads TGCGCCAGCAGCTTGGCCGGGGGCGGAAGCACAGATACGCAGTATTTT. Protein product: CASSLAGGGSTDTQYF.

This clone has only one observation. This CDR3 reads CSVEGLAGSPNYNEQFF. In nucleotides, the CDR3 is TGCAGCGTGGAGGGACTAGCGGGATCTCCCAACTACAATGAGCAGTTCTTC. This chain links TRBV29-1 with TRBJ2-1; 13 bases agree with TRBD2. Germline CDR1 SQVTM, CDR2 ANQGSEA. V was pared by 6 bases and J by 3 bases, with 11 bases of the junction left unmatched. The CDR3 has 17 residues.

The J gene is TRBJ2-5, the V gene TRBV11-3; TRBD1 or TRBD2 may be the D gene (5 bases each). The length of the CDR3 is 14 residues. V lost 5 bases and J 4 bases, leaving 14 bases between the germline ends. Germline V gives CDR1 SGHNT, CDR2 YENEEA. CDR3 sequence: CASSTRPGGETQYF. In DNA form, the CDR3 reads TGTGCCAGCAGCACGCGGCCTGGGGGAGAGACCCAGTACTTC.

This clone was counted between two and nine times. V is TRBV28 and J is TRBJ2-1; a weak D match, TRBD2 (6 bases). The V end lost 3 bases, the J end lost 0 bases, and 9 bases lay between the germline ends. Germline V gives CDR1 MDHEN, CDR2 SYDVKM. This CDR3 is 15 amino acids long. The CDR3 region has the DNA TGTGCCAGCAGTTTTACCGGGAGCTCCTACAATGAGCAGTTCTTC. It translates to CASSFTGSSYNEQFF.